Listed below are T cell receptor beta chains from one sample, sequenced in a study of OX40 agonist ivuxolimab in advanced cancers. Sequencing used immunoSEQ multiplex PCR; TCRdb keeps in-frame clones, though not all of them. The sample lists 90,000 to 120,000 clones, less than 95% occurring once. Sequenced material: CD4+ or CD8+ T cells sorted from blood, taken in a trial of the OX40 agonist ivuxolimab. The receptors stem from an adult with an advanced solid tumor such as melanoma, head and neck, liver or kidney cancer. Both conserved end residues are part of each CDR3. Fields, in order: J gene, D gene, CDR3 length, clone size, V gene, CDR3 protein, CDR3 DNA. The D gene is left open where the match is weak. The listing skips clone size in some rows; elsewhere it reads once, few, many or a size class.

TRBJ2-3 | . | 16 | . | TRBV9 | CASSAYKTPSTDTQYF | TGTGCCAGCAGCGCTTATAAGACACCTAGCACAGATACGCAGTATTTT
TRBJ1-5 | . | 17 | . | TRBV5-5 | CASSLGSGATGNQPQHF | TGTGCCAGCAGCTTGGGGTCAGGGGCTACAGGCAATCAGCCCCAGCATTTT
TRBJ2-3 | TRBD2 | 15 | . | TRBV13 | CASSLRTSGTDTQYF | TGTGCCAGCAGCCTCAGGACTAGCGGCACAGATACGCAGTATTTT
TRBJ1-3 | TRBD1 | 17 | . | TRBV5-5 | CASSTRTGPRSGNTIYF | TGTGCCAGCAGCACCCGGACAGGGCCCAGGTCTGGAAACACCATATATTTT
TRBJ2-1 | . | 15 | once | TRBV4-2 | CASSQGLLGKNEQFF | TGTGCCAGCAGCCAAGGGTTGTTGGGGAAAAATGAGCAGTTCTTC
TRBJ2-3 | . | 15 | . | TRBV15 | CATSRDLFGTDTQYF | TGTGCCACCAGCAGAGATCTTTTCGGCACAGATACGCAGTATTTT
TRBJ2-1 | TRBD2 | 15 | . | TRBV9 | CASSELAGDYNEQFF | TGTGCCAGCAGCGAACTAGCGGGGGATTACAATGAGCAGTTCTTC
TRBJ2-5 | . | 13 | . | TRBV15 | CATSRYREETQYF | TGTGCCACCAGTCGATACAGAGAAGAGACCCAGTACTTC
TRBJ2-1 | TRBD2 | 13 | . | TRBV18 | CATGLAVYNEQFF | TGTGCCACCGGACTAGCGGTCTACAATGAGCAGTTCTTC
TRBJ1-4 | TRBD1 | 14 | . | TRBV15 | CATTLDRVGEKLFF | TGTGCCACCACCCTAGACAGGGTGGGGGAAAAACTGTTTTTT
TRBJ2-5 | TRBD1 | 16 | . | TRBV5-6 | CASSNRRTGFGETQYF | TGTGCCAGCAGCAACCGGAGGACAGGGTTTGGAGAGACCCAGTACTTC
TRBJ1-2 | . | 13 | few | TRBV5-6 | CASSLNGLYGYTF | TGTGCCAGCAGCTTGAACGGTTTGTATGGCTACACCTTC
TRBJ2-1 | TRBD1 | 15 | . | TRBV9 | CASSLGQGILNEQFF | TGTGCCAGCAGCTTGGGACAGGGGATTCTCAATGAGCAGTTCTTC
TRBJ2-7 | . | 13 | . | TRBV14 | CASSQVNTYEQYF | TGTGCCAGCAGCCAAGTAAATACCTACGAGCAGTACTTC
TRBJ1-5 | . | 14 | few | TRBV19 | CASSMTGGNQPQHF | TGTGCCAGTAGTATGACCGGGGGCAATCAGCCCCAGCATTTT
TRBJ1-1 | . | 15 | . | TRBV7-8 | CASSPVTRMNTEAFF | TGTGCCAGCAGCCCTGTGACACGTATGAACACTGAAGCTTTCTTT
TRBJ2-2 | . | 14 | . | TRBV19 | CASSMVSARGELFF | TGTGCCAGTAGTATGGTCAGCGCACGCGGGGAGCTGTTTTTT
TRBJ1-5 | . | 15 | few | TRBV4-2 | CASSQTGTPDQPQHF | TGTGCCAGCAGCCAAACCGGGACCCCAGATCAGCCCCAGCATTTT
TRBJ1-4 | TRBD1 | 15 | . | TRBV28 | CASSFLAGGGEKLFF | TGTGCCAGCAGTTTTCTAGCAGGGGGCGGTGAAAAACTGTTTTTT
TRBJ2-4 | . | 16 | . | TRBV6-6 | CASSYVADLAKNIQYF | TGTGCCAGCAGTTACGTGGCAGATCTAGCCAAAAACATTCAGTACTTC
TRBJ2-7 | TRBD1 | 14 | . | TRBV5-4 | CASSEGDRSYEQYF | TGTGCCAGCAGCGAGGGGGACAGGAGTTACGAGCAGTACTTC
TRBJ2-7 | . | 12 | . | TRBV6-5 | CASRTGAYEQYF | TGTGCCAGCAGGACTGGCGCCTACGAGCAGTACTTC
TRBJ2-7 | . | 12 | . | TRBV29-1 | CSAEDGAYEQYF | TGCAGCGCTGAAGACGGGGCCTACGAGCAGTACTTC
TRBJ2-1 | TRBD2 | 15 | few | TRBV19 | CASGGGALSYNEQFF | TGTGCCAGTGGCGGGGGGGCCTTATCCTACAATGAGCAGTTCTTC
TRBJ2-3 | . | 13 | . | TRBV12-5 | CASGSSGADTQYF | TGTGCTAGTGGTTCTTCCGGGGCAGATACGCAGTATTTT
TRBJ2-3 | . | 17 | . | TRBV29-1 | CSVEFFLGDASTDTQYF | TGCAGCGTTGAGTTTTTTTTAGGGGATGCTAGCACAGATACGCAGTATTTT
TRBJ2-2 | . | 12 | . | TRBV11-3 | CASSSDSGELFF | TGTGCCAGCAGCTCTGACTCCGGGGAGCTGTTTTTT
TRBJ1-6 | . | 14 | . | TRBV19 | CASSMWGENSPLHF | TGTGCCAGTAGTATGTGGGGGGAAAATTCACCCCTCCACTTT
TRBJ2-7 | TRBD1 | 14 | once | TRBV27 | CASSSSGQNYEQYF | TGTGCCAGCAGTTCCTCGGGACAGAACTACGAGCAGTACTTC
TRBJ2-7 | TRBD1 | 15 | . | TRBV4-1 | CASSQEGQGASEQYF | TGCGCCAGCAGCCAAGAGGGTCAGGGGGCTAGTGAGCAGTACTTC
TRBJ2-2 | TRBD1 | 17 | . | TRBV10-1 | CASSDDRGLRNTGELFF | TGCGCCAGCAGTGATGACAGGGGATTGAGAAACACCGGGGAGCTGTTTTTT
TRBJ2-1 | . | 14 | . | TRBV10-3 | CAISVSGAFNEQFF | TGTGCCATCAGTGTGTCTGGGGCCTTCAATGAGCAGTTCTTC
TRBJ2-1 | . | 13 | . | TRBV29-1 | CSVEGARVHEQFF | TGCAGCGTTGAAGGGGCCCGAGTCCATGAGCAGTTCTTC
TRBJ2-1 | . | 16 | . | TRBV6-4 | CASSDDVSPLNNEQFF | TGTGCCAGCAGTGACGATGTCTCACCGTTGAACAATGAGCAGTTCTTC
TRBJ1-2 | TRBD1 | 16 | . | TRBV11-3 | CASSPFTGVVQDGYTF | TGTGCCAGCAGCCCGTTTACAGGGGTCGTACAGGATGGCTACACCTTC
TRBJ2-1 | TRBD2 | 15 | . | TRBV2 | CASIRTSGSSNEQFF | TGTGCCAGCATCCGGACTAGCGGGAGCTCCAATGAGCAGTTCTTC
TRBJ1-2 | TRBD1 | 14 | once | TRBV10-3 | CAISVNPTGGGYTF | TGTGCCATCAGTGTTAATCCCACAGGGGGTGGCTACACCTTC
TRBJ2-5 | . | 15 | . | TRBV7-2 | CASSLGGGTGETQYF | TGTGCCAGCAGCTTAGGAGGGGGGACCGGAGAGACCCAGTACTTC
TRBJ2-4 | TRBD2 | 14 | . | TRBV4-2 | CASSQDSGGRIQYF | TGTGCCAGCAGCCAAGATAGCGGGGGGCGAATTCAGTACTTC
TRBJ1-1 | . | 16 | . | TRBV10-3 | CAISEARGPVNTEAFF | TGTGCCATCAGTGAGGCGAGAGGACCCGTCAACACTGAAGCTTTCTTT
TRBJ1-3 | . | 14 | . | TRBV30 | CARGGRSPGNTIYF | TGTGCTCGGGGGGGGAGGTCCCCTGGAAACACCATATATTTT
TRBJ2-2 | TRBD2 | 15 | . | TRBV7-9 | CASSLSGAHTGELFF | TGTGCCAGCAGCTTAAGCGGGGCGCACACCGGGGAGCTGTTTTTT
TRBJ1-2 | . | 15 | . | TRBV9 | CASSVAAQGISGYTF | TGTGCCAGCAGCGTAGCCGCTCAGGGGATCTCTGGCTACACCTTC